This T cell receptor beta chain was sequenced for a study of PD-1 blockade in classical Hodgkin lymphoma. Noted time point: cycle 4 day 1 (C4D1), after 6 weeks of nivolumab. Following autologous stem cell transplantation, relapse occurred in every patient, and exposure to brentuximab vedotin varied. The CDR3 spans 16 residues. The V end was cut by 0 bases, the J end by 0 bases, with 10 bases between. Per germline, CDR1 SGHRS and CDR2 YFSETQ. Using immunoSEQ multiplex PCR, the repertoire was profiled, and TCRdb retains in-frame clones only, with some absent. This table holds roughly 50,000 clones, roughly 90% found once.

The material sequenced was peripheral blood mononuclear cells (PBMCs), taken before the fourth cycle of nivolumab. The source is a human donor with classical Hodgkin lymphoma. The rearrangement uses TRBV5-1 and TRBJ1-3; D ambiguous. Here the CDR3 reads CASSLAWTDSGNTIYF. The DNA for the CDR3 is TGCGCCAGCAGCTTGGCCTGGACCGACTCTGGAAACACCATATATTTT. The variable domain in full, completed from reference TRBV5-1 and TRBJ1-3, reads KAGVTQTPRYLIKTRGQQVTLSCSPISGHRSVSWYQQTPGQGLQFLFEYFSETQRNKGNFPGRFSGRQFSNSRSEMNVSTLELGDSALYLCASSLAWTDSGNTIYFGEGSWLTVV.